Many counts were recorded for the clone carrying this TCR beta chain. Its antigen is as yet unknown. Described time point: newly diagnosed GD, antithyroid drugs for less than 3 months. Researchers made the TCR library from RNA that was extracted from PBMCs. Germline loops: CDR1 LGHDT, CDR2 YNNKEL (reference sequence). V was shortened by 3 bases and J by 7 bases, with 7 bases between the two germline ends. The CDR3 runs 11 residues. This entry comes from a study of regulatory T cells in long-lasting Graves disease. Regarding the study as a whole: With persistent disease, TRBV28, TRBJ1-2 and TRBJ2-5 were the favored segments. Newly diagnosed patients shared about a thousand public clonotypes; persistent patients shared about 2,700.

CDR3 regions were amplified by Arm-PCR using iRepertoire HTBI primers to build TCR beta libraries. TCRdb reanalysed the multiplex PCR reads using MiXCR and keeps one entry per CDR3 protein. The sample consists of around 450,000 distinct CDR3 sequences, approximately 15% of them appearing once. The same data also went into a second study, on T cells in Graves' hyperthyroidism and ophthalmopathy.

The rearrangement links TRBV3-1 to TRBJ2-7, with no clear D. The receptor's source is a woman in her thirties or forties with Graves disease. Sequenced here: peripheral blood mononuclear cells (PBMCs), sampled at new diagnosis, from a patient treated with antithyroid drugs. DNA for the CDR3: TGTGCCAGCAGCCACTCAGCAGAGCAGTACTTC. Its protein product is CASSHSAEQYF.